Detailed here is one T cell receptor (beta chain). Its antigen is still unknown. The PCR ran on 60 Vbeta and 13 Jbeta primers. Generated by immunoSEQ multiplex PCR, the TCRdb table keeps only in-frame clones and is missing some. The data contain some 65,000 clones, around 73% of them singletons. This sample was included in a study of cytomegalovirus exposure and HLA in healthy donors. The CDR3 has 19 amino acids. Germline CDR1 is MGHRA and CDR2 is YSYEKL. J lost 4 bases, V lost 0 bases, and 14 bases had no gene match. Overall study findings and caveats: A likely sequencing artifact accounted for one observed cluster of highly shared sequence variants.

The sample consisted of PBMCs. The gene calls are TRBV4-1 and TRBJ1-4, with 7 bases lining up with TRBD1. The clonotype was recovered from a girl aged 5 to 17 in good health and CMV-seropositive. CDR3 nucleotides: TGCGCCAGCAGCCAAGATCAGCCCGCAGGGGGTCTTGGTAATGAAAAACTGTTTTTT. Translation gives CASSQDQPAGGLGNEKLFF.